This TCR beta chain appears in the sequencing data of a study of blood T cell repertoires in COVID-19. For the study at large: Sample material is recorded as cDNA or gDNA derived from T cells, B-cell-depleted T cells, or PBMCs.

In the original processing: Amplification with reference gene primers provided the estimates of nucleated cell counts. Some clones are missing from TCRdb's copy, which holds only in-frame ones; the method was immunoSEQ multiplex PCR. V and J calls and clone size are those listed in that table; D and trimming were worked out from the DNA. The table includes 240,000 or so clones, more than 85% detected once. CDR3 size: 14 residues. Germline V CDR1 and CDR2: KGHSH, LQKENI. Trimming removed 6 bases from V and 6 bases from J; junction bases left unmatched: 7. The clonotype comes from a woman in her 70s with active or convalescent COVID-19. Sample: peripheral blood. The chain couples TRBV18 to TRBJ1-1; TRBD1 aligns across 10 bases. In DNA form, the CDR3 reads TGTGCCAGCTCGCTCGGGACAGGGGAACCTGAAGCTTTCTTT. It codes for CASSLGTGEPEAFF.